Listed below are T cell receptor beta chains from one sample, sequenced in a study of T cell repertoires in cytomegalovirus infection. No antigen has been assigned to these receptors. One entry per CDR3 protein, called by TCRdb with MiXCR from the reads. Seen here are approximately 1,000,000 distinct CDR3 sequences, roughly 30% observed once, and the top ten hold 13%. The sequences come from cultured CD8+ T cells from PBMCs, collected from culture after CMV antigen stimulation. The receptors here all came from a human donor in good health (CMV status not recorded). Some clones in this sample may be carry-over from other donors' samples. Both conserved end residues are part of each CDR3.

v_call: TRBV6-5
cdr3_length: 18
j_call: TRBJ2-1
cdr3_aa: CASSYIATWAGGHNEQFF

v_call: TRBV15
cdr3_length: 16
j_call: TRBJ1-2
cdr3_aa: CATSTNDRGLDYGYTF

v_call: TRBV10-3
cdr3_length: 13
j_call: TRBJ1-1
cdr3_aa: CAISTTMNTEAFF

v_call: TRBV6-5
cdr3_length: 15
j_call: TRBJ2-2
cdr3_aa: CASRPPGQTTGELFF

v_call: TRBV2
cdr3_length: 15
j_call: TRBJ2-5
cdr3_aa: CASSEWVNPEKTQYF

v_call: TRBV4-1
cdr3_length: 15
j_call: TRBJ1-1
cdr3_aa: CASSQDPRGSTGAFF

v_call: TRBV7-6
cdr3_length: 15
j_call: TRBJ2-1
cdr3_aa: CARGRVQGADDEQFF

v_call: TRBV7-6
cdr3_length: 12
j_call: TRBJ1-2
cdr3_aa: CASSPDRLRYTF

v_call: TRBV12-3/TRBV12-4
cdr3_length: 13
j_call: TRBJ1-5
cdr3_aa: CASSLKGYQPQHF

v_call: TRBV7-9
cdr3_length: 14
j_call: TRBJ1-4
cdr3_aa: CASSLLRTNEKLFF

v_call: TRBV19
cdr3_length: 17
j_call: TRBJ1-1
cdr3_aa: CASSIGWGRAANTEAFF

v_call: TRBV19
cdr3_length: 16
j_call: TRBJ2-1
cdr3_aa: CASSLPGTPLYNEQFF

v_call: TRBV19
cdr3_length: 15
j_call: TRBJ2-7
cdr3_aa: CASSEGALVSYEQYF

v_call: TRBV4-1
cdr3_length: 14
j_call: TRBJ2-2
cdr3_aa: CASSQGGGSGELFF

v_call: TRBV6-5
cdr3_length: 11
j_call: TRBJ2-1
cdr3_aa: CATRAASEQFF

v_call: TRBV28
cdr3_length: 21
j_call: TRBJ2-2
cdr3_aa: CASSALFTGTVSGGTTGELFF

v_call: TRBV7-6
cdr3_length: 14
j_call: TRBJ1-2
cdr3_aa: CASSIDRGDYGYTF

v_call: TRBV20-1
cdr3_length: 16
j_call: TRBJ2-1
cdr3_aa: CSAIPGLAGGLNEQFF

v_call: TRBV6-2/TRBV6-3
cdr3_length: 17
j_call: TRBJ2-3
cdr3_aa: CASSYEPGLAGTDTQYF

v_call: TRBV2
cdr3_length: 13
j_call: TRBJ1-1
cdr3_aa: CASSQGRVAEAFF

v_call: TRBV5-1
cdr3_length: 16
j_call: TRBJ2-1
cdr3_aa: CASSGGTGAWGNEQFF

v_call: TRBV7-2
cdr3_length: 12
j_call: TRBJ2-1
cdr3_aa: CASGRIRHEQFF

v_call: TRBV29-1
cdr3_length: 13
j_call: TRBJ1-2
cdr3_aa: CSAGRQGAYGYTF

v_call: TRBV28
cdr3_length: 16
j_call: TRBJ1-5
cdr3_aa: CASSTRDRGLGQPQHF

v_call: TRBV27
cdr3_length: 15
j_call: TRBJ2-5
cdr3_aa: CASSSASQYQETQYF

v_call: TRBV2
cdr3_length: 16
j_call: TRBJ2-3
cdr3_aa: CASSEYTGDSTDTQYF

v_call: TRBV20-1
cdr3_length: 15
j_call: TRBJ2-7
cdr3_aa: CSAIGTSGGLYEQYF

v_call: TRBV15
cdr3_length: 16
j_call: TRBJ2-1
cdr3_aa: CATSRDIAGGGNEQFF

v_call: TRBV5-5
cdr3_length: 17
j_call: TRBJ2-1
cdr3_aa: CASSGWTSGGPDNEQFF

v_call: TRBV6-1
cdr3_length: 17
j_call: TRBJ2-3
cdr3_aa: CASSLTGGQSSTDTQYF

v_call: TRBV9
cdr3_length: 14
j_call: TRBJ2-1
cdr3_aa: CASNGLAGGFEQFF

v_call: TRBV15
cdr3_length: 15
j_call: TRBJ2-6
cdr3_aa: CATRGRRAGANVLTF

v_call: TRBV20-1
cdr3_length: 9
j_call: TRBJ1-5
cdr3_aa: CSGGRPQHF

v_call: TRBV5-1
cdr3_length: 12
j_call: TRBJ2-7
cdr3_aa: CASSLLPAKQYF

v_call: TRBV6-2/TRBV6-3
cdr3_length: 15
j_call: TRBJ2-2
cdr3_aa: CASSYSGDSGGELFF

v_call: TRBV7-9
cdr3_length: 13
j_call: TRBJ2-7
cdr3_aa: CASSPGSSGEQYF

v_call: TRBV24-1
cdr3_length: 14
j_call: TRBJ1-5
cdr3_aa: CATSDSGGEQPQHF

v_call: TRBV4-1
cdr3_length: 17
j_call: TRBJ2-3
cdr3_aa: CASSLSPTGEEADTQYF

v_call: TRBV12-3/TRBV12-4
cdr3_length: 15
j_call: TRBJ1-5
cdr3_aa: CASSLAQWGDQPQHF

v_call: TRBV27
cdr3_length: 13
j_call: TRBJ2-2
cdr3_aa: CASSFGGWGELFF

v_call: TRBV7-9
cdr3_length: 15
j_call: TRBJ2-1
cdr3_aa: CASSSSRDRVREQFF

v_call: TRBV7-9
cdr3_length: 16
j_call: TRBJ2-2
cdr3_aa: CASSFGHTTNTGELFF

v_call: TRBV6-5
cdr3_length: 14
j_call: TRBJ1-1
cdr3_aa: CASSITQGSTEAFF

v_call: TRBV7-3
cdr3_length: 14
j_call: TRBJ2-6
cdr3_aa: CASSAGSGANVLSF

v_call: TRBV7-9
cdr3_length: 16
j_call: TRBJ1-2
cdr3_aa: CASSLRDRPNYGGYTF

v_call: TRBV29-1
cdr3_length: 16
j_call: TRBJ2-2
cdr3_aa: CSVGGQGALGTGELFF

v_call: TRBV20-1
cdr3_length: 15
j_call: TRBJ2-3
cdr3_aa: CSARDGTESTDTQYF

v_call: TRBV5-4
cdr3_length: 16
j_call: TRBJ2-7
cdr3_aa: CASSDTLYRSSYEQYF

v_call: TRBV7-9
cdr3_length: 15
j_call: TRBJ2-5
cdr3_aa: CASSSRTSGSETQYF